These 17 T cell receptor beta chains originate from one sample sequenced in a study of blood T cells in healthy people across ages. The second PCR ran about 6 to 11 cycles with a sample-barcoded 5' primer and J-beta primers. TCRdb re-called the 5' RACE reads with MiXCR, one entry per CDR3 protein. Of around 800,000 distinct CDR3 sequences in the sample, more than 35% were seen once. The material sequenced was blood. These receptors were taken from an elderly man in good health.

This clonotype has only a few counts. This rearrangement joins TRBV5-1 to TRBJ1-1; tentative D call: TRBD1 (5 bases). Trimming removed 4 bases at V and 7 bases at J, with 20 bases between. This CDR3 is 15 amino acids long. CDR1 is SGHRS, CDR2 YFSETQ, per germline. The CDR3 DNA is TGCGCCAGCAGCGTGGGGACCGCCGGAGGGCGTGAAGCTTTCTTT. Protein sequence: CASSVGTAGGREAFF.

The V call is TRBV19, the J call TRBJ2-7; D remains ambiguous. Germline lookup yields CDR1 LNHDA and CDR2 SQIVND (reference sequence). V was shortened by 5 bases and J by 3 bases, with 17 bases between the two germline ends. The CDR3 loop spans 15 amino acids. The chain's CDR3 is CASSSGVSSFYEQYF. CDR3 coding DNA: TGTGCCAGTAGTTCCGGTGTTAGCAGCTTCTACGAGCAGTACTTC.

The gene calls are TRBV20-1 and TRBJ2-7; no firm D call. Deletions cut 6 bases from V and 6 bases from J, with 18 bases between. There are 13 residues in the CDR3. Germline lookup yields CDR1 DFQATT and CDR2 SNEGSKA (reference sequence). The CDR3 loop is CSATWAAVGEQYF. The CDR3 DNA sequence: TGCAGTGCCACATGGGCTGCCGTAGGCGAGCAGTACTTC.

This clonotype was counted between two and nine times. The rearrangement links TRBV6-1 to TRBJ2-1; D may be TRBD2 (7 bases). The V and J ends lost 8 bases and 4 bases respectively, with 18 bases between them. CDR1 is MNHNS and CDR2 is SASEGT in the germline V gene. This CDR3 is 15 amino acids long. Here the CDR3 reads CASGGAAHLYNEQFF. The CDR3 nucleotides read TGTGCCAGCGGGGGGGCGGCACACTTATACAATGAGCAGTTCTTC.

This rearrangement joins TRBV5-4 to TRBJ2-1; 8 nucleotides agree with TRBD2. The CDR3 runs 14 residues. With V trimmed by 4 bases and J by 7 bases, 7 bases remained unmatched. Germline CDR1 is SGHNT and CDR2 is YYREEE (reference sequence). In DNA form, the CDR3 reads TGTGCCAGCAGCCCCGGGAGGGGTAGAAATGAGCAGTTCTTC. Translating it yields CASSPGRGRNEQFF.

This clonotype appeared a few times. The CDR3 here is CASKPTSDEQFF. The CDR3 bases are TGTGCCAGCAAACCTACTAGCGACGAGCAGTTCTTC. The chain employs TRBV12-3 or TRBV12-4 and TRBJ2-1; 7 bases align to TRBD2. V shed 7 bases and J 10 bases; nucleotides not matched to a gene: 7. The CDR3 loop spans 12 amino acids.

The V gene is TRBV11-2, the J gene TRBJ2-7, with no clear D. Germline CDR1 is SGHAT and CDR2 is FQNNGV. Trimming removed 5 bases from V and 2 bases from J, with 10 bases in between. The CDR3 runs 13 residues. The CDR3 sequence is CASSGERAYEQYF. The CDR3 nucleotides are TGTGCCAGCAGCGGAGAGAGAGCCTACGAGCAGTACTTC.

The V and J genes are TRBV5-1 and TRBJ2-1; D possibly matches TRBD1 or TRBD2 (6 bases each). From germline, CDR1 is SGHRS and CDR2 YFSETQ. The CDR3 has 15 amino acids. Trimming pared 4 bases from V and 2 bases from J, leaving 13 bases between. The CDR3 protein is CASSALGGPYNEQFF. CDR3 DNA: TGCGCCAGCAGCGCCCTAGGGGGGCCCTACAATGAGCAGTTCTTC. The full variable domain, rest sourced from reference TRBV5-1 and TRBJ2-1, is KAGVTQTPRYLIKTRGQQVTLSCSPISGHRSVSWYQQTPGQGLQFLFEYFSETQRNKGNFPGRFSGRQFSNSRSEMNVSTLELGDSALYLCASSALGGPYNEQFFGPGTRLTVL.

V is TRBV6-5 and J is TRBJ2-7; TRBD2 matches 8 bases. V dropped 7 bases and J dropped 7; count of bases not matched to a gene: 12. Germline CDR1 and CDR2: MNHEY and SVGAGI. The CDR3 has 14 amino acids. CDR3 sequence: CASKYLAGGGEQYF. As DNA, the CDR3 is TGTGCCAGCAAGTACCTCGCGGGGGGTGGAGAGCAGTACTTC.

J is TRBJ2-5 and V is TRBV10-3; TRBD1 might be the D (6 bases). The DNA end is a closer match to TRBJ2-7, so the J assignment may be wrong. Germline V gene lookup returns CDR1 ENHRY and CDR2 SYGVKD. This CDR3 has 14 amino acids. The CDR3 sequence: CAISGGDRQYEQYF. The CDR3 bases are TGTGCCATCAGTGGGGGAGACAGGCAATACGAGCAGTACTTC.

The genes are TRBV21-1 and TRBJ2-5; the DNA was not used to check the table's D call, TRBD1. The DNA end is a closer match to TRBJ2-7, so the J assignment may be wrong. TRBV21-1 is annotated as a pseudogene. CDR3 size: 13 residues. The CDR3 is CASSRRGHYEQYF. CDR3 in DNA: TGTGCCAGCAGTCGTAGGGGGCACTACGAGCAGTACTTC.

This clonotype was seen only once. The chain employs TRBV6-5 and TRBJ1-5, with no clear D. Germline V CDR1 and CDR2: MNHEY, SVGAGI. Trimming took off 2 bases at V and 7 bases at J, with 9 bases between the two ends. The CDR3 length is 13 residues. CDR3 amino acids: CASSYEIDQPQHF. CDR3 DNA sequence: TGTGCCAGCAGTTACGAGATTGACCAGCCCCAGCATTTT.

A word on this clonotype: Compared with germline, one end of the junction differs, possibly owing to a read error. J is TRBJ1-5 and V is TRBV29-1; a weak D match, TRBD1 (6 bases). The CDR3 is 13 residues long. Germline CDR1 and CDR2: SQVTM and ANQGSEA. The CDR3 protein is CSVSPGDNQPRHF. Here the CDR3 DNA reads TGCAGCGTTAGTCCTGGGGACAATCAGCCCCGGCATTTT.

Regarding this clonotype: Germline and junction disagree at one end, which may indicate a read error. This chain links TRBV7-3 with TRBJ2-5; TRBD2 agrees at 8 bases. Germline values: CDR1 SGHTA, CDR2 FQGTGA. The CDR3 totals 15 residues. CDR3 DNA sequence: TGTGCCAGCAGCTTAGCTAGCGGGCTCCAAGAGGCCCAGTACTTC. Translating gives CASSLASGLQEAQYF.

The CDR3 here is CASSNGRAKNIQYF. For the CDR3, the DNA is TGTGCCAGCAGCAATGGGAGGGCCAAAAACATTCAGTACTTC. The rearrangement uses TRBV21-1 and TRBJ2-4; TRBD2 is the table's D call and was not checked against the DNA. TRBV21-1 is a recognized pseudogene. The CDR3 has 14 amino acids.

This clonotype was observed a single time. One end of the junction is discordant with germline, which a read error may explain. The V and J genes are TRBV10-1 and TRBJ2-2, with 9 positions matching TRBD2. CDR1 and CDR2 (germline): WNHNN, SYGVQD (reference sequence). The CDR3 runs 14 residues. The CDR3 bases are TGCACCAGCAGTGATAGCGGGAGCACCGGGGAGCTGTTTTTT. Translating it yields CTSSDSGSTGELFF.

The V gene is TRBV20-1, the J gene TRBJ2-7, with D perhaps TRBD2 (6 bases). This CDR3 comprises 15 residues. V was shortened by 0 bases and J by 1 base, with 13 bases between the two germline ends. Germline V lookup: CDR1 DFQATT, CDR2 SNEGSKA (reference sequence). CDR3 sequence: CSARDSAGTSYEQYF. The CDR3 DNA sequence: TGCAGTGCTAGAGATTCTGCGGGAACTTCCTACGAGCAGTACTTC.